A selection of T cell receptor beta chains follows, all from one sample in a study of cytomegalovirus exposure and HLA in healthy donors. The method was immunoSEQ multiplex PCR; TCRdb's version includes in-frame clones alone and lacks a portion of them. There are some 110,000 clones in the sample; roughly 81% occur only once, and less than 1.1% lies in the top ten. Sequencing was carried out using PBMCs. The receptors here all came from a woman aged 25 to 39 in good health and CMV-seronegative. The CDR3 runs from the conserved cysteine through the conserved F or W. A D gene is named only where the DNA matches it firmly. Expanded clones get a size class; other rows say once, few or many, or leave the size out.

size: few; V: TRBV2; J: TRBJ1-2; D: TRBD1; CDR3: CASSEGQGAVYGYTF; DNA: TGTGCCAGCAGTGAAGGGCAGGGGGCAGTATATGGCTACACCTTC
size: once; V: TRBV4-2; J: TRBJ2-7; D: TRBD1; CDR3: CASSQTTGGYEQYF; DNA: TGTGCCAGCAGCCAAACGACAGGGGGCTACGAGCAGTACTTC
size: NA; V: TRBV2; J: TRBJ2-3; D: NA; CDR3: CASSRAGQLRTDTQYF; DNA: TGTGCCAGCAGTCGAGCCGGACAGCTTCGCACAGATACGCAGTATTTT
size: once; V: TRBV10-3; J: TRBJ2-5; D: NA; CDR3: CAISESRGAAETQYF; DNA: TGTGCCATCAGTGAGTCTCGGGGGGCGGCAGAGACCCAGTACTTC
size: few; V: TRBV10-3; J: TRBJ1-2; D: NA; CDR3: CAISHVTARGLTF; DNA: TGTGCCATCAGTCATGTAACCGCCCGGGGGTTGACCTTC
size: NA; V: TRBV11-3; J: TRBJ2-2; D: NA; CDR3: CASSPYSLVNTGELFF; DNA: TGTGCCAGCAGCCCCTACTCCCTTGTCAACACCGGGGAGCTGTTTTTT
size: once; V: TRBV2; J: TRBJ1-5; D: TRBD1; CDR3: CASSPTGGYNQPQHF; DNA: TGTGCCAGCAGTCCGACAGGGGGGTACAATCAGCCCCAGCATTTT
size: NA; V: TRBV4-1; J: TRBJ2-7; D: NA; CDR3: CASSQELMTSYEQYF; DNA: TGCGCCAGCAGCCAAGAGTTGATGACTAGCTACGAGCAGTACTTC
size: NA; V: TRBV6-6; J: TRBJ2-2; D: NA; CDR3: CASSSLGATGELFF; DNA: TGTGCCAGCAGCTCTCTAGGGGCCACCGGGGAGCTGTTTTTT
size: few; V: TRBV5-4; J: TRBJ1-1; D: TRBD1; CDR3: CASSLKEQGGTEAFF; DNA: TGTGCCAGCAGCTTGAAGGAACAGGGGGGCACTGAAGCTTTCTTT
size: NA; V: TRBV29-1; J: TRBJ1-1; D: NA; CDR3: CSVPDSSGGAEAFF; DNA: TGCAGCGTACCAGACAGTTCAGGTGGTGCTGAAGCTTTCTTT
size: NA; V: TRBV23-1; J: TRBJ2-5; D: NA; CDR3: CASNRLVWTVGGGETQYF; DNA: TGCGCCAGCAACCGACTCGTATGGACAGTAGGGGGGGGAGAGACCCAGTACTTC
size: few; V: TRBV6-6; J: TRBJ1-1; D: TRBD1; CDR3: CASSPRDRGRVTEAFF; DNA: TGTGCCAGCAGTCCCCGGGACAGGGGGCGAGTTACTGAAGCTTTCTTT
size: NA; V: TRBV6-1; J: TRBJ1-2; D: NA; CDR3: CASTIQGVPAYGYTF; DNA: TGTGCCAGCACTATACAGGGAGTTCCTGCCTATGGCTACACCTTC
size: NA; V: TRBV7-9; J: TRBJ1-6; D: TRBD1; CDR3: CASSDREKPYNSPLHF; DNA: TGTGCCAGCAGCGACAGGGAGAAACCCTATAATTCACCCCTCCACTTT
size: NA; V: TRBV7-9; J: TRBJ1-4; D: NA; CDR3: CASSFVREGGKLFF; DNA: TGTGCCAGCAGCTTCGTGAGGGAGGGAGGAAAACTGTTTTTT
size: NA; V: TRBV4-1; J: TRBJ1-5; D: NA; CDR3: CASSQPTVGSNQPQHF; DNA: TGCGCCAGCAGCCAACCGACAGTAGGGAGCAATCAGCCCCAGCATTTT
size: NA; V: TRBV19; J: TRBJ1-5; D: NA; CDR3: CASSISAGFGQPQHF; DNA: TGTGCCAGTAGTATCTCCGCGGGTTTCGGGCAGCCCCAGCATTTT
size: NA; V: TRBV7-3; J: TRBJ2-6; D: NA; CDR3: CASSLAGTGANVLTF; DNA: TGTGCCAGCAGCTTGGCGGGTACTGGGGCCAACGTCCTGACTTTC
size: NA; V: TRBV7-9; J: TRBJ1-1; D: NA; CDR3: CASSLGGTPDGAFF; DNA: TGTGCCAGCAGCTTAGGGGGGACACCCGATGGGGCTTTCTTT
size: few; V: TRBV7-9; J: TRBJ2-6; D: NA; CDR3: CASSPNAGNSGANVLTF; DNA: TGTGCCAGCAGCCCAAATGCAGGGAACTCTGGGGCCAACGTCCTGACTTTC
size: few; V: TRBV10-3; J: TRBJ1-2; D: NA; CDR3: CAITATGAPPYGYTF; DNA: TGTGCCATCACCGCAACTGGAGCTCCTCCCTATGGCTACACCTTC
size: NA; V: TRBV9; J: TRBJ2-2; D: TRBD2; CDR3: CASSVDREGRTGELFF; DNA: TGTGCCAGCAGCGTAGATCGGGAGGGCCGAACCGGGGAGCTGTTTTTT
size: NA; V: TRBV20-1; J: TRBJ2-1; D: TRBD2; CDR3: CSASSGNEQFF; DNA: TGCAGTGCCTCTAGCGGAAATGAGCAGTTCTTC
size: NA; V: TRBV19; J: TRBJ1-1; D: NA; CDR3: CASINGDLNTEAFF; DNA: TGTGCCAGTATCAATGGGGACTTGAACACTGAAGCTTTCTTT
size: NA; V: TRBV27; J: TRBJ1-5; D: NA; CDR3: CASKPGGNSGNQPQHF; DNA: TGTGCCAGCAAACCTGGGGGGAACTCTGGCAATCAGCCCCAGCATTTT
size: NA; V: TRBV7-2; J: TRBJ1-2; D: TRBD1; CDR3: CASSWKTGGSSHGYTF; DNA: TGTGCCAGCAGCTGGAAGACAGGGGGCAGTAGTCATGGCTACACCTTC
size: NA; V: TRBV7-9; J: TRBJ1-1; D: NA; CDR3: CASSLDSMNTEAFF; DNA: TGTGCCAGCAGCTTAGACAGCATGAACACTGAAGCTTTCTTT
size: NA; V: TRBV19; J: TRBJ2-4; D: NA; CDR3: CASSIGGSSIQYF; DNA: TGTGCCAGTAGTATTGGGGGCTCTAGCATTCAGTACTTC
size: NA; V: TRBV27; J: TRBJ1-1; D: TRBD1; CDR3: CASSLRTGATEAFF; DNA: TGTGCCAGCAGTTTGAGGACAGGGGCCACTGAAGCTTTCTTT
size: NA; V: TRBV5-6; J: TRBJ2-4; D: TRBD1; CDR3: CASSLGGTGDIQYF; DNA: TGTGCCAGCAGCTTGGGAGGGACAGGAGACATTCAGTACTTC
size: NA; V: TRBV30; J: TRBJ1-2; D: NA; CDR3: CAWSEGAGRGGYTF; DNA: TGTGCCTGGAGCGAGGGTGCGGGGAGAGGGGGCTACACCTTC
size: NA; V: TRBV7-9; J: TRBJ1-1; D: TRBD1; CDR3: CASSNRQGAGNTEAFF; DNA: TGTGCCAGCAGCAACAGACAGGGGGCGGGGAACACTGAAGCTTTCTTT
size: NA; V: TRBV4-2; J: TRBJ2-4; D: TRBD1; CDR3: CASSSSDRGNGNIQYF; DNA: TGTGCCAGCAGCAGCTCCGACAGGGGGAATGGAAACATTCAGTACTTC
size: NA; V: TRBV5-5; J: TRBJ1-1; D: NA; CDR3: CASNTGTHYTEAFF; DNA: TGTGCCAGCAACACCGGGACACACTACACTGAAGCTTTCTTT
size: NA; V: TRBV1; J: TRBJ2-7; D: NA; CDR3: CTSSPYRTSGVAYEQYF; DNA: TGCACCAGCAGCCCTTACCGTACTAGCGGGGTGGCCTACGAGCAGTACTTC
size: NA; V: TRBV7-7; J: TRBJ2-1; D: NA; CDR3: CASSPGGVGNEQFF; DNA: TGTGCTAGCAGTCCCGGGGGAGTCGGGAATGAGCAGTTCTTC
size: NA; V: TRBV2; J: TRBJ2-7; D: NA; CDR3: CASSVPTDYEQYF; DNA: TGTGCCAGCAGTGTTCCAACAGATTACGAGCAGTACTTC
size: NA; V: TRBV2; J: TRBJ2-7; D: NA; CDR3: CASSSIQGGLAEQYF; DNA: TGTGCCAGCAGTTCGATACAGGGTGGATTGGCCGAGCAGTACTTC
size: NA; V: TRBV19; J: TRBJ1-3; D: NA; CDR3: CASSLGLSSGNTIYF; DNA: TGTGCCAGTAGTTTGGGACTGAGCTCTGGAAACACCATATATTTT
size: NA; V: TRBV27; J: TRBJ2-3; D: NA; CDR3: CASSKDRGSRTDTQYF; DNA: TGTGCCAGCAGCAAAGATCGGGGGAGTCGTACAGATACGCAGTATTTT